The clone carrying this T cell receptor beta chain was seen just once. What it binds is not known. Receiving focal radiation plus CTLA-4 blockade with ipilimumab were patients who had chemo-refractory metastatic non-small-cell lung cancer. V gave up 2 bases and J gave up 4 bases; unmatched junction bases: 10. This CDR3 comprises 16 residues. Per the germline V gene, CDR1 is SGHDT and CDR2 is YYEEEE. The data were taken from a study of radiotherapy plus CTLA-4 blockade in lung cancer. Study-level points and caveats: Reports identified early blood T cell clone dynamics, with interferon-beta, as the best response predictor. In blood, after radiotherapy plus ipilimumab, tumor-derived TCR clones expanded.

Sequencing was performed with immunoSEQ multiplex PCR; in TCRdb, only in-frame clones are kept and a portion is missing. Among approximately 40,000 clones, 65% to 90% were seen once, and the ten largest hold 20% to 25%. The chain couples TRBV5-6 to TRBJ2-7; TRBD1 matches at 9 bases. The origin of this receptor is a human donor with non-small cell lung cancer whose response to radiotherapy plus ipilimumab could not be evaluated. The sample in question was peripheral blood, obtained from a patient treated with radiotherapy plus ipilimumab. The CDR3 bases are TGTGCCAGCAGCTTAGAAAGTCAGGACAGGGGTTACGAGCAGTACTTC. Amino acids: CASSLESQDRGYEQYF. Variable domain in full (rest from reference TRBV5-6 and TRBJ2-7): DAGVTQSPTHLIKTRGQQVTLRCSPKSGHDTVSWYQQALGQGPQFIFQYYEEEERQRGNFPDRFSGHQFPNYSSELNVNALLLGDSALYLCASSLESQDRGYEQYFGPGTRLTVT.